This T cell receptor (beta chain) was captured by sequencing in a study of T cell repertoires in cytomegalovirus infection. Comment on this clonotype: Its target is not known.

MiXCR, applied by TCRdb to the reads, yields one record per CDR3 protein. The data contain some 920,000 distinct CDR3 sequences, approximately 31% of them singletons. Germline CDR1 reads MNHEY; CDR2 reads SMNVEV (reference sequence). CDR3 length equals 18 residues. Losses at the gene ends were 6 bases for V and 0 bases for J; bases not matched to a gene: 11. Source: cultured CD8+ T cells from PBMCs, taken from culture after CMV antigen stimulation. The sequence was collected from a human donor in good health (CMV status not recorded). Some clones in this sample may be carry-over from other donors' samples. The rearrangement links TRBV27 to TRBJ1-5, with 10 bases matching TRBD1. The CDR3 DNA reads TGTGCCAGCAGCCCTCGGACAGGGGGAATTTTTAGCAATCAGCCCCAGCATTTT. This encodes CASSPRTGGIFSNQPQHF.